Only a few counts were recorded for the clone carrying this T cell receptor (beta chain). What it binds is unknown. Trimming cost V 5 bases and J 0 bases, with 13 bases left between them. The CDR3 runs 15 residues. Per germline, CDR1 GTSNPN and CDR2 SVGIG (reference sequence). This sample is part of a study of response to subunit inactivated influenza vaccine. General study findings and limits: Authors suggested each seasonal influenza vaccination recruits few new T cells.

A single record per CDR3 protein comes from TCRdb applying MiXCR to the RT-PCR reads. The table includes a few hundred thousand distinct CDR3 sequences, around 15% detected once. This sample comprised PBMCs from blood, obtained roughly 13 days after vaccination. The rearrangement joins TRBV30 to TRBJ2-2; D is uncertain. This TCR derives from a middle-aged man who received an inactivated influenza vaccine. The CDR3 DNA follows: TGTGCCTGGGGCGAAGTTGGACCGAACACCGGGGAGCTGTTTTTT. Its protein product is CAWGEVGPNTGELFF.